A single sample is the source of the 12 T cell receptor beta chains below, sequenced in a study of blood T cells in healthy people across ages (dated by TCRdb to between 2015 and 2016). Libraries came from 5' RACE. The sequencer was an Illumina HiSeq 2500. A second roughly 6 to 11 cycle PCR used a sample-barcoded 5' primer and a J-beta primer mix. Clones were called with MiXCR by TCRdb after fastp trimmed the public reads at Q25, and only in-frame beta chains were retained. For every CDR3 protein sequence, its rows merge into one entry that carries the most common genes and DNA. The sample has about 970,000 distinct CDR3 sequences on record, just over 50% of them singletons. The ten largest clonotypes hold 20% to 25% of the sample. Sequenced sample: blood. These receptors all stem from a woman in her fifties or sixties in good health.

The chain couples TRBV3-1 to TRBJ2-7; either TRBD1 or TRBD2 may supply D (5 bases each). Looked up from germline, CDR1 is LGHDT and CDR2 is YNNKEL (reference sequence). CDR3 size: 17 residues. Trimming removed 0 bases at V and 2 bases at J, with 17 bases between. In DNA, the CDR3 is TGTGCCAGCAGCCAAGATCGGGGCAGTCGAAGTACCTACGAGCAGTACTTC. This encodes CASSQDRGSRSTYEQYF.

This clonotype was recorded only once. Germline is not matched at one junction end, which may reflect a read error. The chain joins TRBV29-1 to TRBJ2-5; unclear D gene. The CDR3 contains 15 residues. The germline CDR1 and CDR2 sequences are SQVTM and ANQGSEA. CDR3 residues: CSVADRGKIQGTQYF. CDR3 DNA sequence: TGCAGCGTTGCCGACCGAGGCAAGATTCAAGGGACCCAGTACTTC.

The chain links TRBV20-1 to TRBJ2-1; D is possibly TRBD1 or TRBD2 (5 bases each). V lost 0 bases, J lost 5 bases, and 20 bases lay in between. Germline CDR1 is DFQATT and CDR2 is SNEGSKA (reference sequence). CDR3 length equals 17 residues. The CDR3 bases are TGCAGTGCTAGAGAACCAGGGACCACACCAACTAACAATGAGCAGTTCTTC. This sequence encodes CSAREPGTTPTNNEQFF.

This clonotype was counted only a few times. The chain recombines TRBV10-3 with TRBJ1-1; D call uncertain. From germline, CDR1 is ENHRY and CDR2 SYGVKD. Trimming pared 6 bases from V and 1 base from J, leaving 18 bases between. This CDR3 has 16 residues. The CDR3, as DNA: TGTGCCATCAGCTCATTTGGGTCGAGGGAGAACACTGAAGCTTTCTTT. This codes for CAISSFGSRENTEAFF.

The chain combines TRBV2 with TRBJ1-5; 10 bases align to TRBD1. The CDR3 extends over 14 amino acids. Germline V gene sequence: CDR1 SNHLY, CDR2 FYNNEI. V was pared by 8 bases and J by 5 bases, with 6 bases of the junction left unmatched. CDR3: CASYGTGDYQPQHF. Here the CDR3 DNA reads TGTGCCAGCTACGGGACAGGGGATTATCAGCCCCAGCATTTT.

The chain recombines TRBV7-9 with TRBJ2-7; D is ambiguous. Germline CDR1 and CDR2: SEHNR and FQNEAQ (reference sequence). This CDR3 spans 15 amino acids. Trimming left V 2 bases short and J 7 bases short, with 18 bases between. CDR3 in amino acids: CASSLMLRKGNEQYF. The DNA of the CDR3 is TGTGCCAGCAGCTTAATGTTGCGGAAAGGGAATGAGCAGTACTTC.

Details on this clonotype: It is unclear where the CDR3 begins or ends on the DNA, so no DNA is shown, and the CDR3 is as TCRdb lists it. J is TRBJ1-2 and V is TRBV29-1; the D segment call TRBD1 is taken from the table without a DNA check. The V gene's germline CDR1 is SQVTM and CDR2 ANQGSEA. The CDR3 numbers 23 amino acids, ends counted. CDR3 region: CSVLDSTLGETQFFGPSNYGYTF.

There are a few counts of this clonotype. This chain joins TRBV28 and TRBJ2-7; D uncertain. CDR3 length: 15 amino acids. From germline, CDR1 is MDHEN and CDR2 SYDVKM. V lost 3 bases to trimming and J lost 3 bases, with 15 bases between them. In nucleotides, the CDR3 is TGTGCCAGCAGTTTTCCGGACGTCAGAGGCTACGAGCAGTACTTC. It yields the protein CASSFPDVRGYEQYF.

J is TRBJ1-2 and V is TRBV6-6; TRBD1 matches at 7 bases. V was clipped by 0 bases and J by 6 bases; unmatched bases: 7. Germline values: CDR1 MNHNY, CDR2 SVGAGI (reference sequence). The CDR3 has 15 residues. The CDR3 is CASSYSPGGAHGYTF. As DNA, the CDR3 is TGTGCCAGCAGTTACTCGCCAGGGGGGGCTCATGGCTACACCTTC.

The V call is TRBV4-1, the J call TRBJ2-6, with a tentative D call TRBD2 (5 bases). V was shortened by 3 bases and J by 4 bases, with 22 bases between the two germline ends. CDR3 length equals 19 residues. Germline V gene lookup returns CDR1 MGHRA and CDR2 YSYEKL. CDR3 bases: TGCGCCAGCAGCCATTTTAAGGGCGAGGGTGATCTAGGGGCCAACGTCCTGACTTTC. Protein sequence: CASSHFKGEGDLGANVLTF.

This chain joins TRBV5-6 and TRBJ2-5; TRBD2 aligns across 7 bases. The CDR3 loop spans 18 amino acids. From germline, CDR1 is SGHDT and CDR2 YYEEEE. The junction had 16 bases not matched to a gene; V was cut back by 0 bases and J by 5 bases. The CDR3 DNA reads TGTGCCAGCAGCTTGGTAGTAGCGGCGGGAGATATAACGGAGACCCAGTACTTC. It encodes CASSLVVAAGDITETQYF. The whole variable domain, filled in from reference TRBV5-6 and TRBJ2-5, reads DAGVTQSPTHLIKTRGQQVTLRCSPKSGHDTVSWYQQALGQGPQFIFQYYEEEERQRGNFPDRFSGHQFPNYSSELNVNALLLGDSALYLCASSLVVAAGDITETQYFGPGTRLLVL.

The chain combines TRBV4-1 with TRBJ2-6; D call uncertain. Germline CDR1 MGHRA, CDR2 YSYEKL. Trimming removed 4 bases at V and 0 bases at J, with 13 bases between. The CDR3 runs 17 residues. CDR3 protein: CASSPPGRSSGANVLTF. The CDR3 DNA follows: TGCGCCAGCAGCCCCCCCGGACGGAGCTCTGGGGCCAACGTCCTGACTTTC.